This T cell receptor (beta chain) was identified in a study of T-cell memory formation after mild COVID-19. Study overall: In these data, TCR clusters were largely donor specific. The study's findings and limits: The appearance of some responding clones in pre-infection memory suggested that cross-reactive memory joined.

A note on this clonotype: Antigen unknown.

Germline values: CDR1 SGHTA, CDR2 FQGNSA. V gave up 8 bases and J gave up 1 base, with 10 bases separating them. The CDR3 is 13 amino acids. 5'RACE with constant-segment primers yielded barcoded, UMI-tagged TCR alpha and TCR beta cDNA libraries. From the 5' RACE reads, TCRdb called clonotypes with MiXCR, one entry per CDR3 protein. The sample carries fewer than 250,000 distinct CDR3 sequences, around 19% recorded once. Sample: PBMCs or a T cell subset sorted from them (not recorded which). The chain links TRBV7-2 to TRBJ2-3; no firm D call. This receptor was taken from an adult woman who had mild COVID-19 (a few samples of this study predate the infection). Cell type and time point are not known. The CDR3 region has the DNA TGTGCCAGCGGGTTTGAGGGCACAGATACGCAGTATTTT. It specifies CASGFEGTDTQYF.